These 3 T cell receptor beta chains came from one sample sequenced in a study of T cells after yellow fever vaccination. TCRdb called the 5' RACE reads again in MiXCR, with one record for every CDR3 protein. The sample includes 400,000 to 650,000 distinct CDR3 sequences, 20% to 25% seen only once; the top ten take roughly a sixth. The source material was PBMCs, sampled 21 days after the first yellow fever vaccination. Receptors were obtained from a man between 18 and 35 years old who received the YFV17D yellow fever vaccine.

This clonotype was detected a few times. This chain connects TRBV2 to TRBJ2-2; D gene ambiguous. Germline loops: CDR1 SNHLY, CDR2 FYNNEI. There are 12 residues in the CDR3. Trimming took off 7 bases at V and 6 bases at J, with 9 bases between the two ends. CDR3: CASNLGSGELFF. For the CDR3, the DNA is TGTGCCAGCAACCTGGGTTCCGGGGAGCTGTTTTTT.

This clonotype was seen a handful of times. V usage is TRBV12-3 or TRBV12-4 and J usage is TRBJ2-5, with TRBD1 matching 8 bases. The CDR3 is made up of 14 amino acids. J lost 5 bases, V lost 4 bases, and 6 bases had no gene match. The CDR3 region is CASSSDRGGETQYF. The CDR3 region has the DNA TGTGCCAGCAGTTCCGACAGGGGTGGGGAGACCCAGTACTTC.

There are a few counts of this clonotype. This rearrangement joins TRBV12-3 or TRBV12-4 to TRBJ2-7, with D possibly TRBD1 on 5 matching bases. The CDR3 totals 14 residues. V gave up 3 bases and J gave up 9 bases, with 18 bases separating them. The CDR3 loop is CASSFNQGAYLQYF. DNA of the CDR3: TGTGCCAGCAGTTTTAATCAGGGTGCCTACTTGCAGTACTTC.